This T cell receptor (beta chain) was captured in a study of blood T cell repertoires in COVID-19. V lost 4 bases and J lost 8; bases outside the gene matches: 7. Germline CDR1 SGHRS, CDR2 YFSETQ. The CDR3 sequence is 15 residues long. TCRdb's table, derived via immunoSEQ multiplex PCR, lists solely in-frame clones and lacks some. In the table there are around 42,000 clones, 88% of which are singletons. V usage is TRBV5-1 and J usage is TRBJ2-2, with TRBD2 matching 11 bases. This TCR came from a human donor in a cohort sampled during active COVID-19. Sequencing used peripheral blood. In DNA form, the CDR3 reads TGCGCCAGCAGCCGTAGCGGGAGGGCCAGAGGGGAGCTGTTTTTT. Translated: CASSRSGRARGELFF.